Reported below is one T cell receptor beta chain. What it binds is not known. The CDR3 end shows no conserved phenylalanine or tryptophan, and so a read error is likely. The DNA is left out, because the CDR3 cannot be placed on it with certainty; the CDR3 is given as TCRdb lists it. Clinical symptoms, serum thyroxine, TRAb, thyroid ultrasound and orbital computed tomography informed diagnoses. RNA transcripts gave rise to amplified TCR beta CDR3 regions. The TCR CDR3 was amplified in a first-round RT-PCR using the HTBI primer set. TCRdb analysed the multiplex PCR reads with MiXCR anew, one entry per CDR3 protein. The sample records a few hundred thousand distinct CDR3 sequences, approximately 44% being singletons. Germline V gives CDR1 SGHTA, CDR2 FQGNSA. The CDR3 numbers 11 amino acids, ends counted. The data derive from a study of T cells in Graves' hyperthyroidism and ophthalmopathy. Study results and caveats: Most thyroid clonotypes with frequency above 0.001 were detected in blood.

The sequencing input was peripheral blood or thyroid tissue (not recorded which). The rearrangement joins TRBV7-2 to TRBJ1-3; whether TRBD1, the table's D call, matches the DNA was not checked. The source of this sequence is an adult woman with Graves' disease, either hyperthyroidism or ophthalmopathy (not recorded which). This chain's CDR3 is CASSLDGTGDP.